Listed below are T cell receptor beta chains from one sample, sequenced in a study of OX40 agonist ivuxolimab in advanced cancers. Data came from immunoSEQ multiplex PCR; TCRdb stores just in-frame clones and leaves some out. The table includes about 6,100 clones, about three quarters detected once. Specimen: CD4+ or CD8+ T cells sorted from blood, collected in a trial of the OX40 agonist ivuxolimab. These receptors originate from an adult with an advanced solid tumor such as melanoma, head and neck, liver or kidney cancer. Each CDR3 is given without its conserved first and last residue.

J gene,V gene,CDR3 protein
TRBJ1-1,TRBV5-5,ASGFIGAEAF
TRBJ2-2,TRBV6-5,ASSYHRGFAELF
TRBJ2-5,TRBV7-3,ASSYAGGGWETQY
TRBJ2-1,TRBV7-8,ASSATGDSEQF
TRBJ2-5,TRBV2,ASSDQQLKGETQY
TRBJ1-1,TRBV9,ASSVDNPFTEAF
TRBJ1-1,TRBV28,ASSHTPNTEAF
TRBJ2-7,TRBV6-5,ASSWGQGGYEQY
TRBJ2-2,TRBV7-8,ASSFLLGELF
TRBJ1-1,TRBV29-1,SVGQGGYEAF
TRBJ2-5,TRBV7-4,ASSSPGGSDQETQY
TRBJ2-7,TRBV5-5,ASRRGAYEQY
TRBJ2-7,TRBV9,ASSVGGSGSAGEQY
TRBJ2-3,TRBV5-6,ASSLKDTQY
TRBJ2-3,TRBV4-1,ASRGTDTQY
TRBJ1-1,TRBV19,ASNPGQGIGALLAEAF
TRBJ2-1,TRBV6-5,ASSLLAGDANEQF
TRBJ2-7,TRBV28,ASSLVAGASYEQY
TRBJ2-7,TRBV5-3,ASSLALASNEQY
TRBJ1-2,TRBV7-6,ASSPISSWGYT
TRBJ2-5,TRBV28,ASSLSTGEETQY
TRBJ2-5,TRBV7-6,ASSLATGLETQY
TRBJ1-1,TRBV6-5,ASSLGGNTEAF
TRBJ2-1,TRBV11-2,ASSLDRSRSYYNEQF
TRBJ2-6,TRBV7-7,ASSTVSMPQSRANVLT
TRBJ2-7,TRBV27,ASSPGTASEQY
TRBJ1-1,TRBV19,ASSRGRTEAF